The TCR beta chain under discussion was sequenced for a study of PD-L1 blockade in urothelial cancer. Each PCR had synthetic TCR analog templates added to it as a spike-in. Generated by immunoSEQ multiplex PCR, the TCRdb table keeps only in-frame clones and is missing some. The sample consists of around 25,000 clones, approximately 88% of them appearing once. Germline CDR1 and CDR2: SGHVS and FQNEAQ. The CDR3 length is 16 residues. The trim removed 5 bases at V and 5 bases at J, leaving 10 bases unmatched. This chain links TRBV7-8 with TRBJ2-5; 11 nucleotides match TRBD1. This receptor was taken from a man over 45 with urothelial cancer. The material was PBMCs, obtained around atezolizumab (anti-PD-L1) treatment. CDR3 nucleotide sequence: TGTGCCAGCAGCCTCACCCGGGACAGGGGGGAGGAGACCCAGTACTTC. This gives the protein CASSLTRDRGEETQYF.